What follows describes a single T cell receptor (beta chain). Its specificity is not known. This sample was taken from a study of blood T cells in healthy people across ages. As for the study in general: Through template switching, about one barcoded beta molecule was captured per two T cells, as measured in model experiments. Study results and caveats: Among T cells, TCR beta diversity per million cells dropped roughly linearly as age rose.

Donors gave approximately 9.9 milliliters of peripheral blood apiece. Then a second PCR, running roughly 6 to 12 cycles, was carried out with a sample-barcoded 5' primer and a J-beta primer mix. TCRdb reprocessed the 5' RACE reads with MiXCR, giving one entry per CDR3 protein. This table has roughly 1,500,000 distinct CDR3 sequences, 42% appearing once. Trimming cost V 6 bases and J 10 bases, with 24 bases left between them. This CDR3 is 15 amino acids long. The chain employs TRBV12-3 or TRBV12-4 and TRBJ1-1; a possible D gene is TRBD1 (6 bases). Source material: blood. The TCR was taken from a woman between 18 and 29 years old in good health. CDR3 DNA sequence: TGTGCCAGCAGCCGAACGGGGGCAGGGTTCTCGGGAGCTTTCTTT. Translated, it gives CASSRTGAGFSGAFF.